The subject of this entry is one T cell receptor (beta chain). What it recognizes is unknown. This sample is part of a study of cytomegalovirus exposure and HLA in healthy donors. The V end was cut by 2 bases, the J end by 5 bases, with 6 bases between. Germline CDR1 is MNHNS and CDR2 is SASEGT. This CDR3 spans 13 amino acids. Vbeta (60) and Jbeta (13) primers were used in the PCR. The table came from immunoSEQ multiplex PCR; TCRdb's copy has only in-frame clones and leaves some out. The data hold 120,000 or so clones, with 50% to 75% observed a single time. General study results and limits: Presence/absence analyses supposed approximately even sequencing depth among donors. Later analysis reportedly placed an Asian-associated ancestry cluster below the roughly 690-donor mean in N-insertions. Another analysis was done later, and it associated approximately 17,000 TCR beta sequences with HLA alleles at 0.05 false discovery rate.

Input material: PBMCs. This TCR came from a woman between 35 and 50 years old in good health and CMV-seropositive. V gene TRBV6-1 combines with J gene TRBJ1-4; no clear D gene. CDR3 residues: CASSERLNEKLFF. DNA for the CDR3: TGTGCCAGCAGTGAACGACTGAATGAAAAACTGTTTTTT.